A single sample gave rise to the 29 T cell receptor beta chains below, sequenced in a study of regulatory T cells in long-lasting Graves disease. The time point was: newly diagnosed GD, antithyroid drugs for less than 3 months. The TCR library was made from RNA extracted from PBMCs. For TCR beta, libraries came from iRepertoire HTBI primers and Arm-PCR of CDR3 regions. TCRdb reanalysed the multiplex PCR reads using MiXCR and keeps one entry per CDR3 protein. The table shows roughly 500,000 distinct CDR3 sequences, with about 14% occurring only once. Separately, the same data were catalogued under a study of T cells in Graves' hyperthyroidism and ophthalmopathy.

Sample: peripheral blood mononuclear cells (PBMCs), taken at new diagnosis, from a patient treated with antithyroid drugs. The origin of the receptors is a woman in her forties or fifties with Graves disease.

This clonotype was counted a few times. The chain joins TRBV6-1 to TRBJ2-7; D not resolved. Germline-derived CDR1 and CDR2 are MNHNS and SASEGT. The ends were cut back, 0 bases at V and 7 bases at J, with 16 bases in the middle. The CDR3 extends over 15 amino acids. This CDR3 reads CASSEALLGSEEQYF. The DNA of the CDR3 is TGTGCCAGCAGTGAAGCGCTTCTGGGTAGTGAAGAGCAGTACTTC.

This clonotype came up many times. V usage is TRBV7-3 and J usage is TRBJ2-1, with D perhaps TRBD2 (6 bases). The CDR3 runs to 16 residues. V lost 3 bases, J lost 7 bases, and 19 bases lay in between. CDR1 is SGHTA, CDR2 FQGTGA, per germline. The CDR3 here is CASSLYGSMGSNEQFF. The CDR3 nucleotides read TGTGCCAGCAGCTTGTACGGGAGTATGGGTTCTAATGAGCAGTTCTTC. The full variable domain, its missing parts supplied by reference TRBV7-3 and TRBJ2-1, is GAGVSQTPSNKVTEKGKYVELRCDPISGHTALYWYRQSLGQGPEFLIYFQGTGAADDSGLPNDRFFAVRPEGSVSTLKIQRTERGDSAVYLCASSLYGSMGSNEQFFGPGTRLTVL.

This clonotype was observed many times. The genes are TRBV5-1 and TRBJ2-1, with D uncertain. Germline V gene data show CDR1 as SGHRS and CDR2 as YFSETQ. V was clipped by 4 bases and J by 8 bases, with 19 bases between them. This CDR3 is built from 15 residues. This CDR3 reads CASSGYDVGSDEQFF. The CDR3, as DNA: TGCGCCAGCAGCGGCTACGATGTGGGGTCAGATGAGCAGTTCTTC.

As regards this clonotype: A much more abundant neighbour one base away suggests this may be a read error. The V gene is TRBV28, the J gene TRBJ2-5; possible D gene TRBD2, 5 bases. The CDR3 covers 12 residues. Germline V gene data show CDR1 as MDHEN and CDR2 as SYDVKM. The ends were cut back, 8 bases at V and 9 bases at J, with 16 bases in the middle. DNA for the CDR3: TGTGCCAGCGTGGGAGTCGGGGAGTCCCAGTACTTC. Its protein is CASVGVGESQYF.

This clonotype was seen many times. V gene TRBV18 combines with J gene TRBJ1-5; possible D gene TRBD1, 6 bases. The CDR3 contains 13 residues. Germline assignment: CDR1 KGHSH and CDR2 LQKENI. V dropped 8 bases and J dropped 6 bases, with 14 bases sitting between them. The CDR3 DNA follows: TGTGCCAGCCGTCCAGGGGAGGGTCAGCCCCAGCATTTT. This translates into CASRPGEGQPQHF.

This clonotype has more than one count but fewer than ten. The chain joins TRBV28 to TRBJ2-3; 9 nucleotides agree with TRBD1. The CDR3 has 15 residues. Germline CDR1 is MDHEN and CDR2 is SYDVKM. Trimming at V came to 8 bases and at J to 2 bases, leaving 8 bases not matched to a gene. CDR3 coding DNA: TGTGCCAGCTCCTCCGGGACAGGGACCACAGATACGCAGTATTTT. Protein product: CASSSGTGTTDTQYF.

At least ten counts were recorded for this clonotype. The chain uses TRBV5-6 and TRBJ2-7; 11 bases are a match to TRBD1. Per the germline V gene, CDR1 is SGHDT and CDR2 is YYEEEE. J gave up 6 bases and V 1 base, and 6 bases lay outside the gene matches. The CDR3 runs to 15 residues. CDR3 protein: CASSLRDRGFGEQYF. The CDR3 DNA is TGTGCCAGCAGCTTGCGGGACAGGGGGTTCGGCGAGCAGTACTTC.

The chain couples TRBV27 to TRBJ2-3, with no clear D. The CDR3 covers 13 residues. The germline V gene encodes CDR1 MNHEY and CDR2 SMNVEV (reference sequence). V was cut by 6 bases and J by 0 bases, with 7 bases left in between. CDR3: CASRTISTDTQYF. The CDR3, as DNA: TGTGCCAGCAGAACAATAAGCACAGATACGCAGTATTTT.

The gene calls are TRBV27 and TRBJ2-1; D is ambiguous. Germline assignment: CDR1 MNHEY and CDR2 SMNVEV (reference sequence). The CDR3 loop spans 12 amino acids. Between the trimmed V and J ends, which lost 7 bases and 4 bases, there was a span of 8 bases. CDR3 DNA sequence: TGTGCCAGCAAGCCACCATACAATGAGCAGTTCTTC. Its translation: CASKPPYNEQFF.

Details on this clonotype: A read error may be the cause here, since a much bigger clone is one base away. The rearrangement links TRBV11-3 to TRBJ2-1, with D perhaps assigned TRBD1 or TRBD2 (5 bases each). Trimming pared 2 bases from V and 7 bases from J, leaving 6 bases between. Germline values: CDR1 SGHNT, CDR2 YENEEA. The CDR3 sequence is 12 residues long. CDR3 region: CASSLWGNEQFF. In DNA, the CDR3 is TGTGCCAGCAGCTTATGGGGGAATGAGCAGTTCTTC.

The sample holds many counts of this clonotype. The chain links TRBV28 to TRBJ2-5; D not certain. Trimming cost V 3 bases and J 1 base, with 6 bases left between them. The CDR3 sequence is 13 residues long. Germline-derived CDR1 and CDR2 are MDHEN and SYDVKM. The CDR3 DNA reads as TGTGCCAGCAGTTTCTCGGCCCAAGAGACCCAGTACTTC. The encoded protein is CASSFSAQETQYF. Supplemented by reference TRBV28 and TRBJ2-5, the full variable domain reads DVKVTQSSRYLVKRTGEKVFLECVQDMDHENMFWYRQDPGLGLRLIYFSYDVKMKEKGDIPEGYSVSREKKERFSLILESASTNQTSMYLCASSFSAQETQYFGPGTRLLVL.

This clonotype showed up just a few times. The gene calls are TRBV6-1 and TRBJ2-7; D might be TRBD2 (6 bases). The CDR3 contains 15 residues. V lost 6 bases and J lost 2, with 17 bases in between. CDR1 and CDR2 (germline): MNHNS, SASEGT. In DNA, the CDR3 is TGTGCCAGCAGCCTTGGACTATCGAGAACCTACGAGCAGTACTTC. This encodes CASSLGLSRTYEQYF.

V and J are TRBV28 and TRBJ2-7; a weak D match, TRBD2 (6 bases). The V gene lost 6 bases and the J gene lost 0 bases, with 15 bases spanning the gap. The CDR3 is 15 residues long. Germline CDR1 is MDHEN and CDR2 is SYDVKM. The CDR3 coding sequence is TGTGCCAGCAGCCTCGAAGGCGGGGCCTCCTACGAGCAGTACTTC. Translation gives CASSLEGGASYEQYF.

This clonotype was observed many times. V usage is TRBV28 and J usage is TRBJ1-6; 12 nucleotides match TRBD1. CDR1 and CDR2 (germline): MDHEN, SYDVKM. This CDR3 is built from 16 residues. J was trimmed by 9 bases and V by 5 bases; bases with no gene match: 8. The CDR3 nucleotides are TGTGCCAGCAGTACCCCGGGACAGGGGGCGGTTTCACCCCTCCACTTT. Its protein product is CASSTPGQGAVSPLHF. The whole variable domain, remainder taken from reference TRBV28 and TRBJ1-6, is DVKVTQSSRYLVKRTGEKVFLECVQDMDHENMFWYRQDPGLGLRLIYFSYDVKMKEKGDIPEGYSVSREKKERFSLILESASTNQTSMYLCASSTPGQGAVSPLHFGNGTRLTVT.

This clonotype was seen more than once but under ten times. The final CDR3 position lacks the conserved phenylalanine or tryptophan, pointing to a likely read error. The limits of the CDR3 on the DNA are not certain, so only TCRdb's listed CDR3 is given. The CDR3: CASSLAGRGYS. The chain joins TRBV7-2 to TRBJ2-7; the DNA was not used to check the table's D call, TRBD1. The CDR3 is made up of 11 amino acids, end residues included. Germline V gene data show CDR1 as SGHTA and CDR2 as FQGNSA.

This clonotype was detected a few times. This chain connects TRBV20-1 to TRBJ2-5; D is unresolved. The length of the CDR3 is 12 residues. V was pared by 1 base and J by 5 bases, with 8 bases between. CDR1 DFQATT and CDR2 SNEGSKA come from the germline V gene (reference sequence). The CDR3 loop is CSARVLSETQYF. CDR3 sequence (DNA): TGCAGTGCTAGAGTTTTGTCGGAGACCCAGTACTTC.

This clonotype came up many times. CDR3 DNA sequence: TGTGCCAGCAGCATACAGGGCCTGGACACAGATACGCAGTATTTT. Translating gives CASSIQGLDTDTQYF. V and J are TRBV7-9 and TRBJ2-3; TRBD1 is a possible D gene (6 bases). The germline V gene encodes CDR1 SEHNR and CDR2 FQNEAQ (reference sequence). The CDR3 sequence is 15 residues long. Trimming removed 5 bases at V and 2 bases at J, with 14 bases between.

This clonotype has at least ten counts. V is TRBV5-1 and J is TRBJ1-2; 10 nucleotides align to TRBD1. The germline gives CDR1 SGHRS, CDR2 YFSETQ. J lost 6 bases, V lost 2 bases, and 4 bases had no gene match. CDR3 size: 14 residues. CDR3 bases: TGCGCCAGCAGCTTAACGACAGGGGGCAATGGCTACACCTTC. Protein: CASSLTTGGNGYTF.

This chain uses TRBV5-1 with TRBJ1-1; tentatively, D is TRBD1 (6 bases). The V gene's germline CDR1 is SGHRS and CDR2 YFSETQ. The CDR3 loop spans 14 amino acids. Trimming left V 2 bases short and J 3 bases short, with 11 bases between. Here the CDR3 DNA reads TGCGCCAGCAGCTTACAGGGCGATCACACTGAAGCTTTCTTT. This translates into CASSLQGDHTEAFF.

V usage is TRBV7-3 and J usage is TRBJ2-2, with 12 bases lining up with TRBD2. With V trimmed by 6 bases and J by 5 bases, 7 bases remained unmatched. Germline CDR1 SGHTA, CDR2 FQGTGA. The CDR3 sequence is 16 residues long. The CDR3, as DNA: TGTGCCAGCAGTTCGCGGACTAGCGGGGAAACCGGGGAGCTGTTTTTT. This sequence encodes CASSSRTSGETGELFF.

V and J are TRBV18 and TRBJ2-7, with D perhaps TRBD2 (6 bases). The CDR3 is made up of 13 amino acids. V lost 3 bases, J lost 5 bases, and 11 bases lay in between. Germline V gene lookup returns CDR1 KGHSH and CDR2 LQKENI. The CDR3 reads CASSPTSLHEQYF. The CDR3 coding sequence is TGTGCCAGCTCACCGACTAGTCTCCACGAGCAGTACTTC.

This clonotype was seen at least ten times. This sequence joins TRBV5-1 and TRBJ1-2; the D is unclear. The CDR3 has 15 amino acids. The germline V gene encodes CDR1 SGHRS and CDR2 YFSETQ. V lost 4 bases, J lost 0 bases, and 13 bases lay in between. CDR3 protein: CASSGYLATNYGYTF. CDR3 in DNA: TGCGCCAGCAGCGGCTACTTGGCGACTAACTATGGCTACACCTTC.

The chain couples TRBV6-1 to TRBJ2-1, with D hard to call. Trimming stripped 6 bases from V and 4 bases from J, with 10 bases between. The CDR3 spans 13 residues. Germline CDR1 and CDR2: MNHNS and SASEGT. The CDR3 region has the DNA TGTGCCAGCAGCCCGCGTGAGTACAATGAGCAGTTCTTC. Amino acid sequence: CASSPREYNEQFF.

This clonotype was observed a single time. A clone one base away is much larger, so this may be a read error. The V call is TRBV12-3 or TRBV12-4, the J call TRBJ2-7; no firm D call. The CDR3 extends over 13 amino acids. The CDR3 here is CAGSYTPPSEQYF. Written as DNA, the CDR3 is TGTGCCGGCAGTTACACCCCCCCCTCCGAGCAGTACTTC.

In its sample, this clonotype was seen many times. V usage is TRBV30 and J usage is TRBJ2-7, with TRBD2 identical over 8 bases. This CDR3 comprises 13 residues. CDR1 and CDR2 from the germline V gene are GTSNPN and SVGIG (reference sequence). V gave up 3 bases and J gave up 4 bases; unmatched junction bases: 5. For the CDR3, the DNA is TGTGCCTGGAGGAAGGCGGGAGGATACGAGCAGTACTTC. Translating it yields CAWRKAGGYEQYF. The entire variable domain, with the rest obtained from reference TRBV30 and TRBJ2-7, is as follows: SQTIHQWPATLVQPVGSPLSLECTVEGTSNPNLYWYRQAAGRGLQLLFYSVGIGQISSEVPQNLSASRPQDRQFILSSKKLLLSDSGFYLCAWRKAGGYEQYFGPGTRLTVT.

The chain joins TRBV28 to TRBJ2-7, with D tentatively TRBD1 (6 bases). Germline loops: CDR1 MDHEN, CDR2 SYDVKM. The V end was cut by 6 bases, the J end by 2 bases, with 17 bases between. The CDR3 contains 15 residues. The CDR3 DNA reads TGTGCCAGCAGCTCCCCGCCGGACAGCCCCTACGAGCAGTACTTC. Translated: CASSSPPDSPYEQYF.

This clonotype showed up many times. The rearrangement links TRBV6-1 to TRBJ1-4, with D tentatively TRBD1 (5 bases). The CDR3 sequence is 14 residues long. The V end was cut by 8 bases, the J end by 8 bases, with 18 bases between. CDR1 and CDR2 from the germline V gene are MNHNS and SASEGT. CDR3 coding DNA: TGTGCCAGCTCGCGTTCAGGGTTTAAGGAAAAACTGTTTTTT. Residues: CASSRSGFKEKLFF.

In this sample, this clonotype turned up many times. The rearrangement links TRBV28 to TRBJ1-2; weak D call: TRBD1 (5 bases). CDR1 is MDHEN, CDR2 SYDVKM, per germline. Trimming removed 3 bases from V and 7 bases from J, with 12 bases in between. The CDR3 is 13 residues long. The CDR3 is CASSLGEPIGYTF. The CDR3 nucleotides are TGTGCCAGCAGTTTGGGGGAGCCCATTGGCTACACCTTC.

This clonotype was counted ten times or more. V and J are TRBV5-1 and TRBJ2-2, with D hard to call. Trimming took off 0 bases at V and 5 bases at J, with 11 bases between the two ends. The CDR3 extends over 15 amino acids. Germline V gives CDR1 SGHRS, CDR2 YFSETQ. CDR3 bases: TGCGCCAGCAGCTTGGCCGGGCCCCAAACCGGGGAGCTGTTTTTT. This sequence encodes CASSLAGPQTGELFF.